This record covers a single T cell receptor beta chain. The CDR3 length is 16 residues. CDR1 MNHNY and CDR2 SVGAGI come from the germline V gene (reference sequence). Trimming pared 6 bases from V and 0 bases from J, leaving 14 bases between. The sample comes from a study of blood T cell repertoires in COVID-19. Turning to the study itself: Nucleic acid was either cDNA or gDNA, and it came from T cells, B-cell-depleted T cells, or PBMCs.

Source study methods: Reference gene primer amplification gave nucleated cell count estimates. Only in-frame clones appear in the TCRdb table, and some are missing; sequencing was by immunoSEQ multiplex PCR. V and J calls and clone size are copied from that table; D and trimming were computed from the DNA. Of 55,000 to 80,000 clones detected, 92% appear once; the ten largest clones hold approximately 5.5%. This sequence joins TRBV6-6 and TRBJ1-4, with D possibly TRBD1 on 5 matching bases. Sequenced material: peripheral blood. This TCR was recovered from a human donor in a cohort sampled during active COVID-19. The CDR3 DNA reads TGTGCCAGCAGGGACACCGGATACTCAACTAATGAAAAACTGTTTTTT. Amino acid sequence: CASRDTGYSTNEKLFF.